This is a list of T cell receptor beta chains from one sample in a study of T cell changes during pregnancy in multiple sclerosis. Sequencing used immunoSEQ multiplex PCR; TCRdb keeps in-frame clones, though not all of them. The sample records about 40,000 clones, about 94% being singletons. The sequencing here drew on peripheral blood, taken in the third trimester of pregnancy. The receptors were sampled from a female donor with multiple sclerosis, enrolled in a pregnancy study. Each CDR3 is given with its conserved first and last residue. D genes are given only for firm matches. The listing skips clone size in some rows; elsewhere it reads once, few, many or a size class.

D gene	V gene	J gene	clone size	CDR3 DNA	CDR3 protein
NA	TRBV7-9	TRBJ2-6	NA	TGTGCCAGCAGCTTAGGGGGCCATACCAACTCTGGGGCCAACGTCCTGACTTTC	CASSLGGHTNSGANVLTF
TRBD1	TRBV7-6	TRBJ2-3	NA	TGTGCCAGCAGCGGCTACAGGGGGCAAGGAGATACGCAGTATTTT	CASSGYRGQGDTQYF
NA	TRBV7-8	TRBJ2-7	NA	TGTGCCAGCAGCTTGGCGCGGGGCACCTACGAGCAGTACTTC	CASSLARGTYEQYF
TRBD1	TRBV7-9	TRBJ2-7	NA	TGTGCCAGCAGCCCCCCGAGAGGGGGCCTATACTACGAGCAGTACTTC	CASSPPRGGLYYEQYF
TRBD1	TRBV18	TRBJ1-5	NA	TGTGCCAGCTCACCCCAGGGGGCAGAGCAGCCCCAGCATTTT	CASSPQGAEQPQHF
TRBD1	TRBV4-3	TRBJ2-2	once	TGCGCCAGCAGCCATCCGGACAGGGCCTCACCCGGGGAGCTGTTTTTT	CASSHPDRASPGELFF
TRBD2	TRBV30	TRBJ2-7	once	TGTGCCTGGAGTCTAGGGGAGGGCGAGCAGTACTTC	CAWSLGEGEQYF
TRBD1	TRBV18	TRBJ1-3	NA	TGTGCCAGCTCACCACCGGACAGGGGGACCTCTGGAAACACCATATATTTT	CASSPPDRGTSGNTIYF
TRBD1	TRBV4-2	TRBJ2-3	NA	TGTGCCAGCAGCCAAGAGTCTGGGGGACAGGGGCCCGATACGCAGTATTTT	CASSQESGGQGPDTQYF
NA	TRBV7-2	TRBJ1-5	NA	TGTGCCAGCAGCTTAGACAGGGCCGAGTTATCGGCCCAGCATTTT	CASSLDRAELSAQHF
TRBD2	TRBV4-1	TRBJ2-7	once	TGCGCCAGCCGAGGGACTAGCGGGAGTCGGGAGCAGTACTTC	CASRGTSGSREQYF
NA	TRBV19	TRBJ2-5	NA	TGTGCCAGTAGTATGTCCGGGGGTGGAGAGACCCAGTACTTC	CASSMSGGGETQYF
TRBD1	TRBV6-1	TRBJ1-6	NA	TGTGCCAGCATGGACAGGCTACCTTCCCCCCTCCACTTT	CASMDRLPSPLHF
TRBD2	TRBV7-2	TRBJ2-5	NA	TGTGCCAGCAGCCCTCCACTAGCGGGGAGGGAGACCCAGTACTTC	CASSPPLAGRETQYF
NA	TRBV18	TRBJ1-5	few	TGTGCCAGCTCACCTGCCAGGGAACAGCCCCAGCATTTT	CASSPAREQPQHF
NA	TRBV27	TRBJ2-1	NA	TGTGCCAGCAGTTTGATTTCTATTGACAATGAGCAGTTCTTC	CASSLISIDNEQFF
NA	TRBV19	TRBJ1-1	NA	TGTGCCAGTACCACGAGACCGGGGACAATGAACACTGAAGCTTTCTTT	CASTTRPGTMNTEAFF
TRBD2	TRBV7-6	TRBJ2-5	once	TGTGCCAGCAGCGGTAGCGGGCAAGAGACCCAGTACTTC	CASSGSGQETQYF
NA	TRBV19	TRBJ1-5	NA	TGTGCCAGTAGTATAATGCGTAGCAATCAGCCCCAGCATTTT	CASSIMRSNQPQHF
TRBD2	TRBV7-6	TRBJ2-5	NA	TGTGCCAGCAGCCCAATACTAGCGGGAGGGCTAGAGACCCAGTACTTC	CASSPILAGGLETQYF
NA	TRBV2	TRBJ1-2	NA	TGTGCCAGCGAGGCGAGCCAAGCTAACTATGGCTACACCTTC	CASEASQANYGYTF
TRBD1	TRBV6-5	TRBJ1-1	NA	TGTGCCAGCAGTTTAGACAGGGGGCGGATAGGGACTGAAGCTTTCTTT	CASSLDRGRIGTEAFF
NA	TRBV20-1	TRBJ2-7	NA	TGCAGTGCCAATAATGGCAACGAGCAGTACTTC	CSANNGNEQYF
NA	TRBV2	TRBJ2-7	few	TGTGCCAGCAGTGAGGGGGGTATCACGGTCTACGAGCAGTACTTC	CASSEGGITVYEQYF
TRBD1	TRBV18	TRBJ1-6	NA	TGTGCCAGCTCACCACTGGGGACAGCCGATAATTCACCCCTCCACTTT	CASSPLGTADNSPLHF
NA	TRBV2	TRBJ1-3	NA	TGTGCCAGCAGTACGAGCTCTGGAAACACCATATATTTT	CASSTSSGNTIYF
TRBD1	TRBV6-5	TRBJ2-7	NA	TGTGCCAGCAGCCCCGGGACAGTTATCTCCTACGAGCAGTACTTC	CASSPGTVISYEQYF
TRBD1	TRBV28	TRBJ1-4	NA	TGTGCCACACGGGACAGCAATGAAAAACTGTTTTTT	CATRDSNEKLFF
NA	TRBV19	TRBJ1-4	NA	TGTGCCACCTCACAGGGAGGGGAGGTTCGGGAAAAACTGTTTTTT	CATSQGGEVREKLFF
TRBD2	TRBV6-1	TRBJ2-7	once	TGTGCCAGCAGTGTTACTAGCGCAGCCTACGAGCAGTACTTC	CASSVTSAAYEQYF
TRBD2	TRBV27	TRBJ2-3	NA	TGTGCCAGCAGTCAACTAGCGGGAGCGGGGCCAGATACGCAGTATTTT	CASSQLAGAGPDTQYF
NA	TRBV21-1	TRBJ2-1	NA	TGTGCCAGCAGCTCTATGACTAGCGGGGAATGGCAGTTCTTC	CASSSMTSGEWQFF
NA	TRBV5-5	TRBJ2-2	NA	TGTGCCAGCAGTTATAGTGGCACCGGGGAGCTGTTTTTT	CASSYSGTGELFF
NA	TRBV5-1	TRBJ2-5	NA	TGCGCCAGCAGCTTATCCGGGGGTGGTGAGACCCAGTACTTC	CASSLSGGGETQYF
NA	TRBV19	TRBJ2-7	NA	TGTGCCAGTAGTATTTCTTCTCGCTCCTACGAGCAGTACTTC	CASSISSRSYEQYF
TRBD2	TRBV7-3	TRBJ2-7	NA	TGTGCCAGCAGCTTAGCTAGCGGGGGAACCTACGAGCAGTACTTC	CASSLASGGTYEQYF
NA	TRBV6-5	TRBJ2-7	once	TGTGCCAGCAGTTACAAAATGAGCTCCTACGAGCAGTACTTC	CASSYKMSSYEQYF
TRBD2	TRBV10-3	TRBJ2-7	NA	TGTGCCATCAGTAGGACTAGCGGGGTCTACGAGCAGTACTTC	CAISRTSGVYEQYF
TRBD1	TRBV19	TRBJ1-5	NA	TGTGCCAGTAGTATAGATGGGACAGGCGGCAATCAGCCCCAGCATTTT	CASSIDGTGGNQPQHF
NA	TRBV2	TRBJ2-7	NA	TGTGCCAGCTCAGGGCTCTCCGAGCAGTACTTC	CASSGLSEQYF
NA	TRBV7-2	TRBJ2-7	NA	TGTGCCAGCAGCCCGCGGGGGCTCTACGAGCAGTACTTC	CASSPRGLYEQYF
TRBD1	TRBV14	TRBJ1-3	NA	TGTGCCAGCAGCCAACGGGGGACAGGGGGCAGAGCTGGAAACACCATATATTTT	CASSQRGTGGRAGNTIYF
TRBD2	TRBV9	TRBJ2-1	once	TGTGCCAGCAGCACGGGACTAGCGGGAGAGTTGAATGAGCAGTTCTTC	CASSTGLAGELNEQFF
NA	TRBV6-5	TRBJ1-5	NA	TGTGCCAGCAGTTACTCTCTGTCAGCGCAGCCCCAGCATTTT	CASSYSLSAQPQHF
NA	TRBV5-1	TRBJ2-2	NA	TGCGCCAGCAGCTCTACTCCGAACACCGGGGAGCTGTTTTTT	CASSSTPNTGELFF
TRBD2	TRBV29-1	TRBJ2-2	NA	TGCAGCGTTGCGGGACTAGCGGGAAGTCTCGCCGGGGAGCTGTTTTTT	CSVAGLAGSLAGELFF
TRBD1	TRBV7-8	TRBJ1-1	NA	TGTGCCAGCACCACACAGGGGACTGAAGCTTTCTTT	CASTTQGTEAFF
TRBD2	TRBV11-2	TRBJ2-5	once	TGTGCCAGCAGCTTAGTCCCGACTAGCGGGGGACCCCAAGAGACCCAGTACTTC	CASSLVPTSGGPQETQYF
TRBD2	TRBV7-9	TRBJ2-3	NA	TGTGCCAGCGAGTGGCGGGAGGGCCGAGATACGCAGTATTTT	CASEWREGRDTQYF
TRBD1	TRBV10-3	TRBJ1-5	once	TGTGCCATCAGGGGGACAGGGTCTCAGCCCCAGCATTTT	CAIRGTGSQPQHF
NA	TRBV6-1	TRBJ2-1	NA	TGTGCCAGCTCCGGGAGTTACAATGAGCAGTTCTTC	CASSGSYNEQFF
NA	TRBV6-6	TRBJ2-3	once	TGTGCCAGCAGATGGGACTTGAAATTTGATACGCAGTATTTT	CASRWDLKFDTQYF
TRBD2	TRBV19	TRBJ2-1	NA	TGTGCCAGTAGTATACAACCGGGACTAGCGGGGGCATCCTACAATGAGCAGTTCTTC	CASSIQPGLAGASYNEQFF
NA	TRBV4-1	TRBJ1-1	NA	TGCGCCAGCAGCCAAGATACCACAGCAGACACTGAAGCTTTCTTT	CASSQDTTADTEAFF
NA	TRBV2	TRBJ2-7	NA	TGTGCCAGCAGTCCTAGTGGGAGTAGAGCCTACGAGCAGTACTTC	CASSPSGSRAYEQYF
TRBD2	TRBV7-2	TRBJ2-2	NA	TGTGCCAGCAGCTTAGTCCCCGGGGGGGCCCCCGGGGAGCTGTTTTTT	CASSLVPGGAPGELFF
TRBD2	TRBV28	TRBJ2-3	NA	TGTGCCAGCCAAGCGGGAGGGCTGACAGATACGCAGTATTTT	CASQAGGLTDTQYF
TRBD1	TRBV7-8	TRBJ1-6	NA	TGTGCCAGCAGCTTAGGGACAGGGCGAGGTAATTCACCCCTCCACTTT	CASSLGTGRGNSPLHF
NA	TRBV7-8	TRBJ2-7	NA	TGTGCCAGCAGCCGGGACATCTCCTACGAGCAGTACTTC	CASSRDISYEQYF
NA	TRBV27	TRBJ1-1	NA	TGTGCCAGCAGTTTATCGGCCCCGGGGGGACCGAACACTGAAGCTTTCTTT	CASSLSAPGGPNTEAFF